Sequencing of this T cell receptor beta chain was carried out in a study of blood T cell repertoires in COVID-19. Study as a whole: Spain, Italy and the United States supplied samples that represented acute and convalescent COVID-19. T cells, B-cell-depleted T cells, or PBMCs provided the cDNA or gDNA that served as material.

This CDR3 contains 14 residues. The germline V gene has CDR1 SNHLY and CDR2 FYNNEI. Germline trimming cut 5 bases from V and 4 bases from J; bases unmatched to any gene: 1. Original processing methods: Amplification with reference gene primers provided the estimates of nucleated cell counts. This table comes from immunoSEQ multiplex PCR, and its TCRdb copy is limited to in-frame clones, with some not included. For V, J and clone size, that table is used; D and trimming come from the DNA. The sample lists about 90,000 clones; around 93% were seen once. The V call is TRBV2, the J call TRBJ2-1; the match to TRBD2 covers 11 bases. Material for sequencing was peripheral blood. The source of this sequence is a human donor with active COVID-19. The donor label of this sample is uncertain. CDR3 DNA sequence: TGTGCCAGCAGTACTAGCGGGGGTTACAATGAGCAGTTCTTC. Translated: CASSTSGGYNEQFF.